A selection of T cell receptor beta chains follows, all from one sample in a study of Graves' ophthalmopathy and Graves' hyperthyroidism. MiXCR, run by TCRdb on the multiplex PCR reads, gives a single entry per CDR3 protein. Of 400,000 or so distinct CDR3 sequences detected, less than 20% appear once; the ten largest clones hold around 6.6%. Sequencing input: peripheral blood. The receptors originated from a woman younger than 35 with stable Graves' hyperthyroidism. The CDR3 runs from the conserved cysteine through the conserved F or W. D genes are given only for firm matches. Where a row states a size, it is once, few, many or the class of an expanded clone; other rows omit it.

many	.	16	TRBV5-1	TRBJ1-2	CASSSRDGQSLYGYTF	TGCGCCAGCAGCTCCCGGGACGGACAGTCCCTCTATGGCTACACCTTC
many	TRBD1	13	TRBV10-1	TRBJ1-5	CASRDRDLQPQHF	TGCGCCAGCAGGGACAGGGACCTCCAGCCCCAGCATTTT
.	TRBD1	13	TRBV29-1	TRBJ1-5	CSVGGTENQPQHF	TGCAGCGTGGGGGGGACAGAAAATCAGCCCCAGCATTTT
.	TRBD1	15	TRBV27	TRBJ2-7	CASSSTGTGSYEQYF	TGTGCCAGCAGTTCTACCGGGACAGGGAGTTACGAGCAGTACTTC
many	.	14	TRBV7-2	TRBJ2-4	CASSLRTTKNIQYF	TGTGCCAGCAGCTTAAGGACTACTAAAAACATTCAGTACTTC
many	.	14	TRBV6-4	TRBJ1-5	CASSVEGRDQPQHF	TGTGCCAGCAGTGTGGAGGGACGGGATCAGCCCCAGCATTTT
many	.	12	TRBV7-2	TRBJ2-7	CASSPLMGGQYF	TGTGCCAGCAGCCCCCTTATGGGTGGGCAGTACTTC
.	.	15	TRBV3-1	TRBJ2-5	CASSQGLDSGETQYF	TGTGCCAGCAGCCAGGGTCTGGACAGCGGGGAGACCCAGTACTTC
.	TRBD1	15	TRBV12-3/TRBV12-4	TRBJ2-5	CASSLRSGGGETQYF	TGTGCCAGCAGTTTACGGTCAGGGGGCGGCGAGACCCAGTACTTC
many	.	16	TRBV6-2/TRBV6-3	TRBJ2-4	CASSDYRAAAKNIQYF	TGTGCCAGCAGCGACTATCGGGCAGCAGCCAAAAACATTCAGTACTTC
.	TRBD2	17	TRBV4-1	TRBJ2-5	CASSLRLAGGSEETQYF	TGCGCCAGCAGCCTAAGACTAGCGGGGGGATCGGAGGAGACCCAGTACTTC
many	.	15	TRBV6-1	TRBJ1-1	CASRLLGRGNTEAFF	TGTGCCAGCAGGCTCTTGGGGAGGGGGAACACTGAAGCTTTCTTT
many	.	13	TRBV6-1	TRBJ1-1	CASRARGDTEAFF	TGTGCCAGCAGGGCTAGGGGTGACACTGAAGCTTTCTTT
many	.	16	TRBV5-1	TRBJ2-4	CASSLDSGVAKNIQYF	TGCGCCAGCAGCTTGGATTCCGGGGTAGCCAAAAACATTCAGTACTTC
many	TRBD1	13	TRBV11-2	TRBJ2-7	CASSLGTDYEQYF	TGTGCCAGCAGCCTCGGGACAGATTACGAGCAGTACTTC
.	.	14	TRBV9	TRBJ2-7	CASSVGRGPYEQYF	TGTGCCAGCAGCGTAGGCCGAGGCCCCTACGAGCAGTACTTC